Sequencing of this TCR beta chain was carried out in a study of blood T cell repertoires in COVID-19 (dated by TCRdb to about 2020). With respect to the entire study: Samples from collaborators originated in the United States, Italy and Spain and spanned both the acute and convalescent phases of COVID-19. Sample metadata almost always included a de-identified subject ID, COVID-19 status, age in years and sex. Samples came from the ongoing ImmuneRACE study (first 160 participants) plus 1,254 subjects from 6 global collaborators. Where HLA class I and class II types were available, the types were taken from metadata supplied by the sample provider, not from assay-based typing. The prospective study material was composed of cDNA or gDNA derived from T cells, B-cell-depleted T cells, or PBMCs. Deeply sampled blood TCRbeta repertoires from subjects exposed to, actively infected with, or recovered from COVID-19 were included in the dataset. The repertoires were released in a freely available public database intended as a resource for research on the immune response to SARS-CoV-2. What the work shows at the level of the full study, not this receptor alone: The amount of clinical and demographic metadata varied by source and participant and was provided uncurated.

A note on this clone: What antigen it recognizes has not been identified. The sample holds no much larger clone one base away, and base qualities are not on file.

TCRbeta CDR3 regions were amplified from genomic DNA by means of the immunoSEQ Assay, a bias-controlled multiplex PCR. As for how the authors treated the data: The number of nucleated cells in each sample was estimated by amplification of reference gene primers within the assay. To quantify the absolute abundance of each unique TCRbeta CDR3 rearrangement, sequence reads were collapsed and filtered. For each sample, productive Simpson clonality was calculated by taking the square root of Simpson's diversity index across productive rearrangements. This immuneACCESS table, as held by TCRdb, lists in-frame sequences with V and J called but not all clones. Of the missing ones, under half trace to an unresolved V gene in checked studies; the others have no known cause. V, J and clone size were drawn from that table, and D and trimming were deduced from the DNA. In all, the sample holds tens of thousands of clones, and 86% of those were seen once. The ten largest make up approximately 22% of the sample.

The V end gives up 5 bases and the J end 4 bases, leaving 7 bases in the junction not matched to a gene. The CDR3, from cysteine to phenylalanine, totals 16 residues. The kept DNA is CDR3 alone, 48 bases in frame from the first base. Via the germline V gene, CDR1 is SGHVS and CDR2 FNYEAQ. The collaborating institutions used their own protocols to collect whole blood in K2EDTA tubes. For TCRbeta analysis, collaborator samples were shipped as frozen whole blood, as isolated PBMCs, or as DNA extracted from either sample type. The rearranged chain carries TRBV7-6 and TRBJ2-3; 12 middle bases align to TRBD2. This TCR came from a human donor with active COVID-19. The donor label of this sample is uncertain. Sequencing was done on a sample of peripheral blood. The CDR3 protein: CASSRRLAGVPDTQYF. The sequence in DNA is TGTGCCAGCAGCCGGAGACTAGCGGGAGTCCCAGATACGCAGTATTTT.